This T cell receptor (beta chain) is drawn from a study of blood T cell repertoires in COVID-19 (dated by TCRdb to the early 2020s). Notes on the research overall: Collaborator samples came from the United States, Italy and Spain and covered acute and convalescent phases of COVID-19. The prospective study material was composed of cDNA or gDNA derived from T cells, B-cell-depleted T cells, or PBMCs. Deeply sampled blood TCRbeta repertoires from subjects exposed to, actively infected with, or recovered from COVID-19 were included in the dataset. A freely available public database, intended as a resource for researchers studying the immune response to SARS-CoV-2, is where the repertoires were released. The samples were drawn from the first 160 participants of the ongoing ImmuneRACE study and from 1,254 subjects provided by 6 global collaborators. A de-identified subject ID, COVID-19 status, age in years and sex were almost always included in the sample metadata. HLA class I and class II types, where available, came from metadata supplied by the sample provider rather than from assay-based typing. The paper as a whole reports these results and caveats: The amount of clinical and demographic metadata varied by source and participant and was provided uncurated.

TCRbeta CDR3 regions were amplified from genomic DNA using the immunoSEQ Assay, a bias-controlled multiplex PCR. The authors processed their data as follows. The number of nucleated cells in each sample was estimated from the amplification of reference gene primers within the assay. Sequence reads were collapsed and filtered to measure the absolute abundance of every unique TCRbeta CDR3 rearrangement. For each sample, productive Simpson clonality was calculated by taking the square root of Simpson's diversity index across productive rearrangements. TCRdb limited this immuneACCESS table to in-frame rearrangements with V and J called. A share of clones is missing; checked studies link under half to unresolved V genes, and the rest is unexplained. Clonal size and the V and J genes are those of that table, whereas D and trimming came from the DNA. The sample contains about 52,000 clones, under 85% of them found a single time. Of the sample, around 6.6% falls within the top ten clones.

Whole blood was collected in K2EDTA tubes by collaborating institutions according to the institutions' own protocols. Collaborator samples were shipped for TCRbeta analysis as frozen whole blood, isolated PBMCs, or DNA extracted from either sample type. With respect to this clone: The target of this receptor is not known. Per-nucleotide qualities are absent, and no much larger clonotype sits a single base away.

The trim is 0 bases for V and 1 base for J, with a gap of 9 bases between the germline ends. The cysteine opens and the phenylalanine closes a CDR3 of 15 amino acids. The sequence is cut down to CDR3 DNA, 45 bases in frame from base 1. The germline V gene gives CDR1 as LGHNA and CDR2 as YNFKEQ. The origin of this receptor is a man between 65 and 85 years old with active COVID-19. The sequence is built from TRBV4-2 and TRBJ1-1; confidence is insufficient to name the D gene. The sample was peripheral blood. The DNA is TGTGCCAGCAGCCAAGATCCGGGGTGGAACACTGAAGCTTTCTTT. Its product reads: CASSQDPGWNTEAFF.